This T cell receptor beta chain was identified in a study of tumor-infiltrating lymphocytes in primary liver carcinoma. The overall study: Surgery removed the patients' primary liver carcinoma.

For blood RNA, unsorted whole blood served as the source, and germline DNA was extracted too. No patient had received treatment, and all had chronic HBV infection. The CDR3 loop spans 15 amino acids. Per the germline V gene, CDR1 is SGHRS and CDR2 is YFSETQ. Findings and caveats of the study: Relative to blood, tumors carried a significantly larger fraction of the repertoire in their top 250 clones (p = 0.039).

Concerning this clonotype itself: Its antigen is unidentified. Given a much more abundant clone one base away, this may be a read error.

TCR beta cDNA was prepared out of roughly 490 ng total RNA by means of a constant-region primer. TCR beta libraries came from three nested multiplex PCR rounds using slightly modified ARM-PCR. The study ran its first two PCR rounds for roughly 11 cycles each, using TRBV1-TRBV30 forward primers and a C-beta reverse primer. TCRdb independently ran MiXCR on the multiplex PCR reads; one entry per CDR3 protein. Of 330,000 or so distinct CDR3 sequences in the sample, 65% were seen once. Sequenced input: peripheral blood. The genes are TRBV5-1 and TRBJ2-3, with 9 positions matching TRBD2. This sequence originates from a middle-aged man with primary liver carcinoma and hepatitis B virus infection. CDR3 in amino acids: CASSFRAGGPDTRYF. CDR3 sequence (DNA): TGCGCCAGCAGCTTTCGAGCGGGGGGCCCAGATACGCGGTATTTT. Filled out from reference TRBV5-1 and TRBJ2-3, the complete variable domain reads KAGVTQTPRYLIKTRGQQVTLSCSPISGHRSVSWYQQTPGQGLQFLFEYFSETQRNKGNFPGRFSGRQFSNSRSEMNVSTLELGDSALYLCASSFRAGGPDTRYFGPGTRLTVL.